A single sample is the source of the 26 T cell receptor beta chains below, sequenced in a study of technical replicates of blood from a few donors. TCRdb's copy holds only in-frame clones and misses some; the assay was immunoSEQ multiplex PCR. The sample holds about 81,000 clones, 90% to 96% seen once. Sequencing used T cells isolated from PBMCs. The receptors were sampled from a human donor in good health.

This rearrangement joins TRBV28 to TRBJ2-2, with 7 bases matching TRBD2. This CDR3 is 14 amino acids long. J was trimmed by 5 bases and V by 2 bases; bases with no gene match: 2. Germline assignment: CDR1 MDHEN and CDR2 SYDVKM. The DNA for the CDR3 is TGTGCCAGCAGTTTAGGGAGGGAGACCGGGGAGCTGTTTTTT. The encoded protein is CASSLGRETGELFF.

This clone has only a few counts. The chain carries TRBV13 and TRBJ2-2; TRBD2 matches at 10 bases. Germline V CDR1 and CDR2: PRHDT, FYEKMQ (reference sequence). This CDR3 is 15 amino acids long. J gave up 6 bases and V 3 bases, and 4 bases lay outside the gene matches. The CDR3 DNA sequence: TGTGCCAGCAGCTTTTCAGCGGGAGGGTCCGGGGAGCTGTTTTTT. Its translation is CASSFSAGGSGELFF.

In this sample, this clone turned up once. The genes are TRBV27 and TRBJ1-5; TRBD1 matches at 9 bases. J gave up 4 bases and V 3 bases, and 1 base lay outside the gene matches. Germline CDR1 and CDR2: MNHEY and SMNVEV (reference sequence). The CDR3 loop spans 14 amino acids. The CDR3 loop is CASSFGQGNQPQHF. In nucleotides, the CDR3 is TGTGCCAGCAGTTTTGGACAGGGGAATCAGCCCCAGCATTTT.

The chain employs TRBV30 and TRBJ2-2; no definite D call. Germline V lookup: CDR1 GTSNPN, CDR2 SVGIG (reference sequence). This CDR3 contains 11 residues. With 4 bases removed from V and 6 bases from J, the gap between germline ends came to 6 bases. The CDR3 is CAWNRAGELFF. DNA of the CDR3: TGTGCCTGGAACCGGGCCGGGGAGCTGTTTTTT. The full variable domain, completed using reference TRBV30 and TRBJ2-2, is SQTIHQWPATLVQPVGSPLSLECTVEGTSNPNLYWYRQAAGRGLQLLFYSVGIGQISSEVPQNLSASRPQDRQFILSSKKLLLSDSGFYLCAWNRAGELFFGEGSRLTVL.

The chain links TRBV5-8 to TRBJ1-2; D not resolved. Deletions cut 3 bases from V and 4 bases from J, with 7 bases between. Germline V gene lookup returns CDR1 SGHTS and CDR2 YDEGEE. CDR3 length: 12 amino acids. CDR3 sequence: CASSYRGYGYTF. In DNA form, the CDR3 reads TGTGCCAGCAGCTACCGGGGCTATGGCTACACCTTC.

The chain joins TRBV11-2 to TRBJ2-1; D might be TRBD2 (6 bases). The ends were cut back, 8 bases at V and 4 bases at J, with 12 bases in the middle. Germline V lookup: CDR1 SGHAT, CDR2 FQNNGV. The CDR3 is 13 amino acids. The DNA of the CDR3 is TGTGCCAGCGGACGGACTATTTACAATGAGCAGTTCTTC. Translation: CASGRTIYNEQFF.

V usage is TRBV6-5 and J usage is TRBJ1-5; 7 bases are a match to TRBD1. CDR1 is MNHEY and CDR2 is SVGAGI in the germline V gene. The CDR3 is 16 amino acids. V was pared by 0 bases and J by 5 bases, with 7 bases of the junction left unmatched. CDR3 bases: TGTGCCAGCAGTTACTCGATTGGGACAGTCGATCAGCCCCAGCATTTT. The encoded protein is CASSYSIGTVDQPQHF.

The rearrangement uses TRBV7-9 and TRBJ2-7; 7 bases align to TRBD2. The CDR3 extends over 14 amino acids. V lost 7 bases to trimming and J lost 6 bases; unmatched junction nucleotides: 12. CDR1 SEHNR and CDR2 FQNEAQ come from the germline V gene (reference sequence). In DNA, the CDR3 is TGTGCCAGCATCACGGAGCAGAAGCGGGGCGAGCAGTACTTC. It specifies CASITEQKRGEQYF.

This chain joins TRBV6-1 and TRBJ1-5; D ambiguous. This CDR3 is 13 amino acids long. Germline loops: CDR1 MNHNS, CDR2 SASEGT. Trimming took off 6 bases at V and 0 bases at J, with 6 bases between the two ends. The CDR3 spells CASRIHSNQPQHF. For the CDR3, the DNA is TGTGCCAGCAGAATACATAGCAATCAGCCCCAGCATTTT.

This chain uses TRBV11-2 with TRBJ1-2, with D possibly matching TRBD1 (5 bases). The CDR3 extends over 12 amino acids. Germline CDR1 is SGHAT and CDR2 is FQNNGV. Deletions cut 5 bases from V and 8 bases from J, with 12 bases between. The CDR3 nucleotides read TGTGCCAGCAGCCTCCAGGGAAGGGGCTACACCTTC. It encodes CASSLQGRGYTF.

J is TRBJ2-2 and V is TRBV4-2; 12 bases line up with TRBD2. Per the germline V gene, CDR1 is LGHNA and CDR2 is YNFKEQ. This CDR3 has 19 amino acids. J was trimmed by 5 bases and V by 0 bases; bases with no gene match: 10. The CDR3 reads CASSQDFVRTSGTTGELFF. For the CDR3, the DNA is TGTGCCAGCAGCCAAGATTTCGTGAGGACTAGCGGGACGACCGGGGAGCTGTTTTTT.

CDR3 DNA sequence: TGTGCCAGCAGTTACGGTGAAGCCAAAAACATTCAGTACTTC. This sequence encodes CASSYGEAKNIQYF. This rearrangement joins TRBV5-6 to TRBJ2-4; D uncertain. Germline V CDR1 and CDR2: SGHDT, YYEEEE. The V end lost 5 bases, the J end lost 0 bases, and 9 bases lay between the germline ends. The CDR3 contains 14 residues.

The chain joins TRBV6-5 to TRBJ1-6, with 9 bases identical to TRBD1. The CDR3 has 12 residues. The trim removed 8 bases at V and 7 bases at J, leaving 0 bases unmatched. CDR1 and CDR2 (germline): MNHEY, SVGAGI. The CDR3 DNA reads TGTGCCAGCGGGACAGGGAATTCACCCCTCCACTTT. Translation gives CASGTGNSPLHF.

The chain is built from TRBV11-3 and TRBJ1-2; unclear D gene. Per the germline V gene, CDR1 is SGHNT and CDR2 is YENEEA. The CDR3 spans 13 residues. The ends were cut back, 5 bases at V and 7 bases at J, with 14 bases in the middle. CDR3 in amino acids: CASSPTRGSGYTF. The DNA for the CDR3 is TGTGCCAGCAGCCCAACGCGAGGGTCTGGCTACACCTTC.

The J gene is TRBJ1-1, the V gene TRBV7-3; the D gene is possibly TRBD1 (6 bases). Germline CDR1 is SGHTA and CDR2 is FQGTGA. Between the trimmed V and J ends, which lost 5 bases and 4 bases, there was a span of 20 bases. The CDR3 length is 16 residues. The CDR3 protein is CASSLWAQGSFTEAFF. For the CDR3, the DNA is TGTGCCAGCAGCCTCTGGGCACAGGGCAGTTTCACTGAAGCTTTCTTT.

V is TRBV30 and J is TRBJ2-3; possibly TRBD2 for D (5 bases). Trimming took 2 bases from V and 2 from J, leaving 8 bases between them. CDR3 length: 13 residues. The V gene's germline CDR1 is GTSNPN and CDR2 SVGIG (reference sequence). CDR3: CAWSKRDTDTQYF. In nucleotides, the CDR3 is TGTGCCTGGAGTAAGAGGGACACAGATACGCAGTATTTT.

This clone appeared once. CDR3 DNA sequence: TGTGCCAGCAGTTTATCGAAGACAGGGGGCGGCGGGTACGAGCAGTACTTC. Its protein is CASSLSKTGGGGYEQYF. V is TRBV28 and J is TRBJ2-7; 10 bases map to TRBD1. V dropped 1 base and J dropped 4; count of bases not matched to a gene: 10. Germline CDR1 MDHEN, CDR2 SYDVKM. This CDR3 has 17 residues.

The chain recombines TRBV18 with TRBJ2-2; no clear D. The CDR3 covers 16 residues. The V gene lost 2 bases and the J gene lost 1 base, with 11 bases spanning the gap. Germline V gene sequence: CDR1 KGHSH, CDR2 LQKENI. The CDR3 sequence: CASSPVPGLNTGELFF. In nucleotides, the CDR3 is TGTGCCAGCTCACCAGTGCCTGGCCTGAACACCGGGGAGCTGTTTTTT.

The chain joins TRBV4-3 to TRBJ1-4, with unresolved D. Trimming took off 2 bases at V and 3 bases at J, with 10 bases between the two ends. This CDR3 is built from 15 residues. Germline CDR1 LGHNA, CDR2 YSLEER. CDR3 loop: CASSQTDRANEKLFF. The CDR3 region has the DNA TGCGCCAGCAGCCAAACTGATAGAGCTAATGAAAAACTGTTTTTT.

The chain has TRBV18 and TRBJ1-1; D gene uncertain. V was shortened by 3 bases and J by 4 bases, with 6 bases between the two germline ends. This CDR3 is 12 amino acids long. Germline assignment: CDR1 KGHSH and CDR2 LQKENI. The CDR3 DNA follows: TGTGCCAGCTCACCGATAGCCACTGAAGCTTTCTTT. Translated, it gives CASSPIATEAFF.

The chain combines TRBV10-3 with TRBJ1-1; 7 positions match TRBD1. Germline loops: CDR1 ENHRY, CDR2 SYGVKD. With V trimmed by 3 bases and J by 5 bases, 3 bases remained unmatched. The CDR3 contains 13 residues. This CDR3 is CAISDRGRTEAFF. CDR3 DNA: TGTGCCATCAGTGACAGGGGGAGGACTGAAGCTTTCTTT.

The chain recombines TRBV19 with TRBJ2-1; no firm D call. There are 15 residues in the CDR3. From germline, CDR1 is LNHDA and CDR2 SQIVND (reference sequence). V was clipped by 4 bases and J by 4 bases, with 14 bases between them. The CDR3 sequence: CASSTQLYGYNEQFF. For the CDR3, the DNA is TGTGCCAGTAGTACCCAACTGTACGGGTACAATGAGCAGTTCTTC.

V is TRBV5-1 and J is TRBJ2-2; 8 bases align to TRBD1. The CDR3 covers 14 residues. V lost 5 bases and J lost 4; bases outside the gene matches: 4. CDR1 is SGHRS, CDR2 YFSETQ, per germline. CDR3 coding DNA: TGCGCCAGCAGGGTCACAGGGGGCACCGGGGAGCTGTTTTTT. Its translation is CASRVTGGTGELFF.

This chain connects TRBV6-4 to TRBJ1-1, with a tentative D call TRBD1 (5 bases). CDR1 is MRHNA, CDR2 SNTAGT, per germline. Trimming took 6 bases from V and 6 from J, leaving 17 bases between them. The CDR3 consists of 14 residues. This CDR3 is CASRKTANVPEAFF. The CDR3 region has the DNA TGTGCCAGCAGAAAGACAGCTAACGTACCTGAAGCTTTCTTT.

V usage is TRBV30 and J usage is TRBJ1-2; 8 nucleotides agree with TRBD1. The CDR3 runs 15 residues. The ends lost 0 bases at V and 8 bases at J; junction bases unmatched: 11. Germline values: CDR1 GTSNPN, CDR2 SVGIG (reference sequence). The CDR3 spells CAWSVLTGDMRGYTF. For the CDR3, the DNA is TGTGCCTGGAGTGTATTGACAGGGGATATGCGGGGCTACACCTTC.

V and J are TRBV27 and TRBJ1-5, with TRBD1 identical over 7 bases. Germline V lookup: CDR1 MNHEY, CDR2 SMNVEV (reference sequence). The CDR3 runs to 14 residues. The V gene end was trimmed by 4 bases and the J gene end by 3 bases; junction bases not matched to a gene: 3. CDR3 sequence reads: CASSSGQTNQPQHF. The CDR3 region has the DNA TGTGCCAGCAGTTCGGGACAGACCAATCAGCCCCAGCATTTT.